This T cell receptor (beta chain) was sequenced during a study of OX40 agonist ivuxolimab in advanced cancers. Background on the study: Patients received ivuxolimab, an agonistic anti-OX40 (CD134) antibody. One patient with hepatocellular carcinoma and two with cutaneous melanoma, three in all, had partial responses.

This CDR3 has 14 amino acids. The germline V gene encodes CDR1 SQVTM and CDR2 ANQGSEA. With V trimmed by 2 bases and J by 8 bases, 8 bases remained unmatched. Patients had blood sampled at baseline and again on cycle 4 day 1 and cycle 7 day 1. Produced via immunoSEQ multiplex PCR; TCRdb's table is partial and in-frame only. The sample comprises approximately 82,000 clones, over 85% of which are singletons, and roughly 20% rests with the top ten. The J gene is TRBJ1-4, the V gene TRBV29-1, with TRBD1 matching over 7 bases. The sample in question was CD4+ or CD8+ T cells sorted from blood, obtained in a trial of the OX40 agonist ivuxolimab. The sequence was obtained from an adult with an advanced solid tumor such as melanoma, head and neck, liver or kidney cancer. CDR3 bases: TGCAGCGTTGAAAGGGGAACAGGGGAAGAAAAACTGTTTTTT. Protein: CSVERGTGEEKLFF. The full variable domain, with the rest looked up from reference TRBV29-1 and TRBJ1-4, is SAVISQKPSRDICQRGTSLTIQCQVDSQVTMMFWYRQQPGQSLTLIATANQGSEATYESGFVIDKFPISRPNLTFSTLTVSNMSPEDSSIYLCSVERGTGEEKLFFGSGTQLSVL.